Following are 8 T cell receptor beta chains from one sample sequenced in a study of T cell changes during pregnancy in multiple sclerosis. Method: immunoSEQ multiplex PCR; TCRdb's copy keeps in-frame clones and lacks some. Among roughly 24,000 clones listed, around nine tenths were seen once. The starting material was CD4+ T cells from peripheral blood mononuclear cells, obtained in the second trimester of pregnancy. These receptors all come from a female donor in good health, enrolled as a control in a pregnancy study.

By share, this clone counts as medium-sized. The chain carries TRBV4-2 and TRBJ1-2; D remains ambiguous. The germline CDR1 and CDR2 sequences are LGHNA and YNFKEQ. This CDR3 has 15 residues. V lost 0 bases, J lost 4 bases, and 12 bases lay in between. The CDR3 sequence: CASSQDSQSVYGYTF. The CDR3 nucleotides are TGTGCCAGCAGCCAAGACAGTCAAAGCGTCTATGGCTACACCTTC.

V usage is TRBV19 and J usage is TRBJ2-4; D is perhaps TRBD1 (5 bases). V lost 7 bases, J lost 13 bases, and 14 bases lay in between. The CDR3 has 11 residues. Looked up from germline, CDR1 is LNHDA and CDR2 is SQIVND (reference sequence). CDR3 sequence: CASTSDREQYF. The DNA for the CDR3 is TGTGCCAGTACCTCTGACAGAGAACAGTACTTC.

The rearrangement joins TRBV15 to TRBJ2-2, with 9 bases matching TRBD1. Germline V gene lookup returns CDR1 LNHNV and CDR2 YYDKDF (reference sequence). CDR3 length: 17 residues. The V gene end was trimmed by 3 bases and the J gene end by 6 bases; junction bases not matched to a gene: 11. The CDR3 nucleotides are TGTGCCACCAGCAGGATTTCACGGGACAGGGCCCCCGGGGAGCTGTTTTTT. As protein: CATSRISRDRAPGELFF.

The chain joins TRBV7-9 to TRBJ1-1; D gene ambiguous. Germline V gene lookup returns CDR1 SEHNR and CDR2 FQNEAQ (reference sequence). Trimming took off 1 base at V and 8 bases at J, with 5 bases between the two ends. The CDR3 is made up of 11 amino acids. The CDR3 here is CASSLVAEAFF. Here the CDR3 DNA reads TGTGCCAGCAGCTTAGTGGCAGAAGCTTTCTTT. The whole variable domain, remainder taken from reference TRBV7-9 and TRBJ1-1, is DTGVSQNPRHKITKRGQNVTFRCDPISEHNRLYWYRQTLGQGPEFLTYFQNEAQLEKSRLLSDRFSAERPKGSFSTLEIQRTEQGDSAMYLCASSLVAEAFFGQGTRLTVV.

The genes are TRBV11-2 and TRBJ2-5, with a tentative D call TRBD2 (7 bases). The ends were cut back, 7 bases at V and 7 bases at J, with 16 bases in the middle. CDR3 length: 13 amino acids. Per the germline V gene, CDR1 is SGHAT and CDR2 is FQNNGV. The CDR3 loop reads CASTRGAVGTQYF. Here the CDR3 DNA reads TGTGCCAGCACCCGGGGGGCGGTGGGGACCCAGTACTTC.

This clone was detected only once. The CDR3 DNA follows: TGTGCCAGCAGCCCCCAGGGCGTCGGGGAGCAGTTCTTC. Translating it yields CASSPQGVGEQFF. The gene calls are TRBV11-2 and TRBJ2-1; weak D call: TRBD1 (5 bases). Between the trimmed V and J ends, which lost 5 bases and 10 bases, there was a span of 15 bases. The CDR3 is made up of 13 amino acids. Germline V gives CDR1 SGHAT, CDR2 FQNNGV.

This clone has just a few counts. This chain uses TRBV14 with TRBJ2-2; 10 positions match TRBD1. This CDR3 is 16 amino acids long. Losses at the gene ends were 6 bases for V and 6 bases for J; bases not matched to a gene: 10. Germline V gene lookup returns CDR1 SGHDN and CDR2 FVKESK. CDR3 in amino acids: CASSDFPGQGSGELFF. CDR3 nucleotide sequence: TGTGCCAGCAGTGATTTTCCGGGACAGGGGTCCGGGGAGCTGTTTTTT. The full variable domain, in which reference TRBV14 and TRBJ2-2 provide the parts outside the CDR3, is EAGVTQFPSHSVIEKGQTVTLRCDPISGHDNLYWYRRVMGKEIKFLLHFVKESKQDESGMPNNRFLAERTGGTYSTLKVQPAELEDSGVYFCASSDFPGQGSGELFFGEGSRLTVL.

The gene calls are TRBV2 and TRBJ1-3; D is perhaps TRBD1 (5 bases). Germline loops: CDR1 SNHLY, CDR2 FYNNEI. The ends were cut back, 7 bases at V and 3 bases at J, with 16 bases in the middle. The CDR3 runs 15 residues. The CDR3 bases are TGTGCCAGCACCAGACAGAGACTGGGTGGAAACACCATATATTTT. Protein sequence: CASTRQRLGGNTIYF.